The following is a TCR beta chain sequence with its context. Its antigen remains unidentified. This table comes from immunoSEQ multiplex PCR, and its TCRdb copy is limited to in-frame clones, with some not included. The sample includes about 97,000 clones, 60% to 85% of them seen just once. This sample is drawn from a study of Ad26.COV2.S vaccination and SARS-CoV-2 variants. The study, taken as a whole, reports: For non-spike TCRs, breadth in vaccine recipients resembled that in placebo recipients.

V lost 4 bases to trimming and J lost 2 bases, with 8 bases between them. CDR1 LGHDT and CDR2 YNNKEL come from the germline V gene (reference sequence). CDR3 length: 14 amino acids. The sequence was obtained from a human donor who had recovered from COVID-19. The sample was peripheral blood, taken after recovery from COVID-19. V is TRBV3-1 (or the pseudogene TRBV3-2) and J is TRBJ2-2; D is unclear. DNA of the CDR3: TGTGCCAGCAGCCGAGACACCAACACCGGGGAGCTGTTTTTT. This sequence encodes CASSRDTNTGELFF.